These T cell receptor beta chains were read from a single sample in a study of CD8 T cells in ankylosing spondylitis. MiXCR was run by TCRdb on the 5' RACE reads, yielding one entry per CDR3 protein. The sample comprises about 390,000 distinct CDR3 sequences, under 25% of which are singletons, and roughly 16% rests with the top ten. The sample comprised blood, either unsorted or a sorted T cell fraction (not recorded which). All receptors come from a male donor with ankylosing spondylitis. Both conserved end residues are part of each CDR3. The order of the fields is D gene, clone size, V gene, J gene, CDR3 protein, CDR3 DNA. D genes are given only for firm matches. Clone size is given for some rows only: seen once, a few or many times, or a class if the clone is expanded.

TRBD2,-,TRBV4-1,TRBJ2-5,CASSQGWTSGKETQYF,TGCGCCAGCAGCCAAGGGTGGACTAGCGGGAAGGAGACCCAGTACTTC
TRBD2,-,TRBV28,TRBJ2-3,CASSYGLAHNTDTQYF,TGTGCCAGCAGCTACGGACTAGCTCATAACACAGATACGCAGTATTTT
TRBD2,many,TRBV5-1,TRBJ2-1,CASSTRPGSGGAYNEQFF,TGCGCCAGCAGCACCCGCCCCGGTTCCGGGGGGGCCTACAATGAGCAGTTCTTC
-,-,TRBV12-3/TRBV12-4,TRBJ1-2,CASSLASDSNYGYTF,TGTGCCAGCAGTTTAGCCTCGGACAGTAACTATGGCTACACCTTC
TRBD2,-,TRBV7-2,TRBJ2-3,CASSFPAGGATDTQYF,TGTGCCAGCAGCTTCCCAGCGGGAGGTGCGACAGATACGCAGTATTTT
TRBD2,few,TRBV5-1,TRBJ2-2,CATRLAGIPTGELFF,TGCGCCACCAGACTAGCGGGAATCCCCACCGGGGAGCTGTTTTTT
-,few,TRBV15,TRBJ1-5,CATSRDGSRQPQHF,TGTGCCACCAGCAGAGATGGCAGTCGGCAGCCCCAGCATTTT
-,-,TRBV7-2,TRBJ1-1,CASSLNRIPEAFF,TGTGCCAGCAGCCTAAACAGGATCCCTGAAGCTTTCTTT
-,-,TRBV5-1,TRBJ2-3,CASSLLFQGLGNTQYF,TGCGCCAGCAGCTTGCTGTTCCAGGGTTTGGGAAATACGCAGTATTTT
-,-,TRBV20-1,TRBJ2-7,CSARESGGLYEQYF,TGCAGTGCTAGAGAAAGTGGGGGCTTGTACGAGCAGTACTTC
-,-,TRBV6-1,TRBJ2-1,CASSRDERPYNEQFF,TGTGCCAGCAGCCGGGACGAGCGGCCCTACAATGAGCAGTTCTTC
TRBD1,few,TRBV19,TRBJ1-2,CASGDRGLTGGYTF,TGTGCCAGTGGAGACAGGGGCCTGACGGGTGGCTACACCTTC
TRBD1,-,TRBV6-5,TRBJ1-2,CASSSPGGQGVDGYTF,TGTGCCAGCAGTTCTCCCGGGGGCCAGGGGGTGGATGGCTACACCTTC
-,-,TRBV6-5,TRBJ2-2,CASSYSGLGNEELFF,TGTGCCAGCAGTTACTCGGGCCTGGGAAATGAGGAGCTGTTTTTT
-,few,TRBV20-1,TRBJ2-3,CSATEDTDTQYF,TGCAGTGCCACGGAGGACACAGATACGCAGTATTTT
-,-,TRBV2,TRBJ2-7,CASRGSDYSYEQYF,TGTGCCAGCAGAGGATCGGACTATTCCTACGAGCAGTACTTC